This T cell receptor beta chain was identified during a study of blood T cells in healthy people across ages. Each donor supplied approximately 10 milliliters of peripheral blood. Study-wide points: In these data, TCR beta diversity tracked strongly with naive T cell percentage. Without sorted subsets, naive and antigen-experienced compartments could not be conclusively compared.

This CDR3 is 16 amino acids long. CDR1 and CDR2 (germline): DFQATT, SNEGSKA (reference sequence). V was clipped by 3 bases and J by 5 bases, with 20 bases between them. This clonotype was seen a handful of times. Its specificity is not known. Alongside a J-beta primer mix, a sample-barcoded 5' primer served in a second PCR lasting roughly 6 to 12 cycles. From the 5' RACE reads, TCRdb called clonotypes with MiXCR, one entry per CDR3 protein. The table shows around 1,500,000 distinct CDR3 sequences, with approximately 38% occurring only once. The clonotype originates from a woman in her late teens or twenties in good health. The sequenced sample consisted of blood. V is TRBV20-1 and J is TRBJ2-1; D is perhaps TRBD2 (6 bases). This CDR3 reads CSARRVAGKVDNEQFF. CDR3 nucleotides: TGCAGTGCTAGGAGGGTGGCGGGGAAAGTAGACAATGAGCAGTTCTTC.